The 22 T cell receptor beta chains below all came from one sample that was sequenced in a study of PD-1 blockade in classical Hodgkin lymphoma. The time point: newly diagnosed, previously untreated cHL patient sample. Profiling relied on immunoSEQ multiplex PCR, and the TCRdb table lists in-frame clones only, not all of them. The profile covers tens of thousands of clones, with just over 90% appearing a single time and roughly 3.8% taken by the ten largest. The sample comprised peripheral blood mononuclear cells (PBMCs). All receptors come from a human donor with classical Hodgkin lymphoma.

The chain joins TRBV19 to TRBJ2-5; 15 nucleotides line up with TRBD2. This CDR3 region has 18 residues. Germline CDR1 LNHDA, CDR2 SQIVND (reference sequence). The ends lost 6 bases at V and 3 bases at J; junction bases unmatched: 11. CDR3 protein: CASSYRGGTSGRKETQYF. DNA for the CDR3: TGTGCCAGTAGCTACAGGGGGGGGACTAGCGGGAGGAAAGAGACCCAGTACTTC.

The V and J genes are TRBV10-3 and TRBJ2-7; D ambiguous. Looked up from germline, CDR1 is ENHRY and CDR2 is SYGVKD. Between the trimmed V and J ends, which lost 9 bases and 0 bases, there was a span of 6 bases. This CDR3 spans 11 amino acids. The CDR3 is CAIQSSYEQYF. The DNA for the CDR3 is TGTGCCATACAGTCCTCCTACGAGCAGTACTTC.

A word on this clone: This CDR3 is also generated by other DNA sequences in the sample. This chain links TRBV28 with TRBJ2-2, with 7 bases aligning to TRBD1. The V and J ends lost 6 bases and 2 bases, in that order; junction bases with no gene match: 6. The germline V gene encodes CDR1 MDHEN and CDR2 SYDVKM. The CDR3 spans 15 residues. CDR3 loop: CASSSGTDNTGELFF. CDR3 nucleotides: TGTGCCAGCAGCTCCGGGACAGATAACACCGGGGAGCTGTTTTTT. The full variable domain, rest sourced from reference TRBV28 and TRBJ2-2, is DVKVTQSSRYLVKRTGEKVFLECVQDMDHENMFWYRQDPGLGLRLIYFSYDVKMKEKGDIPEGYSVSREKKERFSLILESASTNQTSMYLCASSSGTDNTGELFFGEGSRLTVL.

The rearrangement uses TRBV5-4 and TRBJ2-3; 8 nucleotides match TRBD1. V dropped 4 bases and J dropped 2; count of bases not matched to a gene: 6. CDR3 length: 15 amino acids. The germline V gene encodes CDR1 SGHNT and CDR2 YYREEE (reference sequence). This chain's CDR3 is CASSQGAPSTDTQYF. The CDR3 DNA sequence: TGTGCCAGCAGCCAGGGGGCGCCGTCCACAGATACGCAGTATTTT.

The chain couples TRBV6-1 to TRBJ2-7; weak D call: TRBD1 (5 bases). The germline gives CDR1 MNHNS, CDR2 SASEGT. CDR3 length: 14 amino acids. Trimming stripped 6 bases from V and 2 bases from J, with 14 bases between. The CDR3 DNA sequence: TGTGCCAGCAGACCAGGGAAGGTGACCTACGAGCAGTACTTC. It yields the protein CASRPGKVTYEQYF.

CDR3 protein: CASSEVSVNTEAFF. The CDR3 region has the DNA TGCGCCAGCAGCGAAGTCTCAGTGAACACTGAAGCTTTCTTT. This chain links TRBV10-2 with TRBJ1-1, with D hard to call. CDR3 size: 14 residues. V dropped 6 bases and J dropped 0 bases, with 11 bases sitting between them. Looked up from germline, CDR1 is WSHSY and CDR2 is SAAADI.

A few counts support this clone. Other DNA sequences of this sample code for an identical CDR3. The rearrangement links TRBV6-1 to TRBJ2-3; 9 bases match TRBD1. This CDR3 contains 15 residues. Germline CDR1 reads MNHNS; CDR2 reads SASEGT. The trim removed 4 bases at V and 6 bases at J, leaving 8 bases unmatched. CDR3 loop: CASSVTGQGSDTQYF. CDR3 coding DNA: TGTGCCAGCAGTGTAACGGGACAGGGAAGTGATACGCAGTATTTT.

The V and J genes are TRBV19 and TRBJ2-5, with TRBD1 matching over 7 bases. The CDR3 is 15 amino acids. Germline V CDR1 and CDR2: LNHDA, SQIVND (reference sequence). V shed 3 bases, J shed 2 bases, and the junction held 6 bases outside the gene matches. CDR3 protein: CASSIGRDRQETQYF. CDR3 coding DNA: TGTGCCAGTAGTATTGGCCGGGACAGACAAGAGACCCAGTACTTC.

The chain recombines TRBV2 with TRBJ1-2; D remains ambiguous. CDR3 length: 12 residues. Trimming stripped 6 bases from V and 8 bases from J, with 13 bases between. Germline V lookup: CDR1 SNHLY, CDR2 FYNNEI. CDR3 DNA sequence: TGTGCCAGCAGCCGAGACCCATGGGGCTACACCTTC. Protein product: CASSRDPWGYTF.

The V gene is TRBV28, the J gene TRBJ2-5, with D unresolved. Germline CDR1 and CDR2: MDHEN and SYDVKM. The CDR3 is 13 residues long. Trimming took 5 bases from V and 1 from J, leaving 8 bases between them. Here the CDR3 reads CASSRSVQETQYF. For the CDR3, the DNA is TGTGCCAGCAGTCGCAGTGTCCAAGAGACCCAGTACTTC.

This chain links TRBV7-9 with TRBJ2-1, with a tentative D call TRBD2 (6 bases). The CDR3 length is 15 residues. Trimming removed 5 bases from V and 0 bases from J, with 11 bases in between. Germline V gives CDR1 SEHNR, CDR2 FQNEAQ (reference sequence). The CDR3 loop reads CASSMRGSSYNEQFF. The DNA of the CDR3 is TGTGCCAGCAGCATGCGGGGAAGCTCCTACAATGAGCAGTTCTTC. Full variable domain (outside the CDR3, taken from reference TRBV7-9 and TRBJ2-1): DTGVSQNPRHKITKRGQNVTFRCDPISEHNRLYWYRQTLGQGPEFLTYFQNEAQLEKSRLLSDRFSAERPKGSFSTLEIQRTEQGDSAMYLCASSMRGSSYNEQFFGPGTRLTVL.

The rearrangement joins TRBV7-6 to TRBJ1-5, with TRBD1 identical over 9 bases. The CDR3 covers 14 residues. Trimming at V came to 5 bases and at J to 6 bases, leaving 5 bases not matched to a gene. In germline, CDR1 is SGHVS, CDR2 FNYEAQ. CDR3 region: CASSLQGAGQPQHF. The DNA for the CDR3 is TGTGCCAGCAGCCTACAGGGGGCTGGTCAGCCCCAGCATTTT.

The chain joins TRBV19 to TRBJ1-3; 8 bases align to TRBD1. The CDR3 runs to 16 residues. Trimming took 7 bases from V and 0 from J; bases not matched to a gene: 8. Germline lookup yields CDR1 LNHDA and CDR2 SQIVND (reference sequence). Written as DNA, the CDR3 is TGTGCCAGTACCTCGTGGGGACAGGTCTCTGGAAACACCATATATTTT. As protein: CASTSWGQVSGNTIYF.

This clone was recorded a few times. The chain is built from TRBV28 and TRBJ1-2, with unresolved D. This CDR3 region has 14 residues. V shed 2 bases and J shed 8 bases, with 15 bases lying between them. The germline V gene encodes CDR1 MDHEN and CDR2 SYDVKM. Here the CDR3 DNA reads TGTGCCAGCAGTTTAGAGGTGAAGATAGACGGCTACACCTTC. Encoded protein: CASSLEVKIDGYTF.

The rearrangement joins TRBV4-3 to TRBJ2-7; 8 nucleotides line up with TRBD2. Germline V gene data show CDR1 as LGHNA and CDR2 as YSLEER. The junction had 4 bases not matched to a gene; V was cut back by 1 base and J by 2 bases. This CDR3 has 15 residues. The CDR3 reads CASSQASGYTYEQYF. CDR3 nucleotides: TGCGCCAGCAGCCAAGCTAGCGGGTACACCTACGAGCAGTACTTC.

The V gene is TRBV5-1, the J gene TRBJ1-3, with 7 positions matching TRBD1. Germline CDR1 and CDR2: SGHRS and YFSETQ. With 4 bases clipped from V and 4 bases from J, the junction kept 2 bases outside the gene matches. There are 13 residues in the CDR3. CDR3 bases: TGCGCCAGCAGCACAGGGGCAGGAAACACCATATATTTT. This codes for CASSTGAGNTIYF. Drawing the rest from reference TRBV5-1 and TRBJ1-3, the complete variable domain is KAGVTQTPRYLIKTRGQQVTLSCSPISGHRSVSWYQQTPGQGLQFLFEYFSETQRNKGNFPGRFSGRQFSNSRSEMNVSTLELGDSALYLCASSTGAGNTIYFGEGSWLTVV.

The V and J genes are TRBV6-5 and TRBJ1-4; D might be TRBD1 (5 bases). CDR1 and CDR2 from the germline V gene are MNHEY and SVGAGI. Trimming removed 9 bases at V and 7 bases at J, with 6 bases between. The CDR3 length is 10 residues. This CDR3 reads CARGTEKLFF. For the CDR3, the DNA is TGTGCCAGGGGGACTGAAAAACTGTTTTTT.

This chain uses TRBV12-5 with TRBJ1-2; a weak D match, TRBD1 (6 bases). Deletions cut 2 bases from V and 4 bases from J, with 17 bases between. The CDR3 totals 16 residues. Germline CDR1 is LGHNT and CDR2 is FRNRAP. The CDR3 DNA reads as TGTGCTAGTGGTTTGACCAGGGGACGCCAATTCTATGGCTACACCTTC. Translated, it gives CASGLTRGRQFYGYTF.

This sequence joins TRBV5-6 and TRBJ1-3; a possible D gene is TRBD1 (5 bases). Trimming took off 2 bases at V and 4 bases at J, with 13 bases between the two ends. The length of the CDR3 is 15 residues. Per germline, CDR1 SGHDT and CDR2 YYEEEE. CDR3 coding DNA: TGTGCCAGCAGCTTTGTTCCAGGGTCCGGAAACACCATATATTTT. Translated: CASSFVPGSGNTIYF. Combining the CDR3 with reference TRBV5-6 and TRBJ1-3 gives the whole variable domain DAGVTQSPTHLIKTRGQQVTLRCSPKSGHDTVSWYQQALGQGPQFIFQYYEEEERQRGNFPDRFSGHQFPNYSSELNVNALLLGDSALYLCASSFVPGSGNTIYFGEGSWLTVV.

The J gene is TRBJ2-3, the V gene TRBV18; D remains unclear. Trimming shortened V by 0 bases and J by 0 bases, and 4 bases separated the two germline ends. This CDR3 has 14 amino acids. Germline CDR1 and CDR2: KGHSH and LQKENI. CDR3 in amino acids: CASSPPQSTDTQYF. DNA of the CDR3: TGTGCCAGCTCACCACCACAGAGCACAGATACGCAGTATTTT. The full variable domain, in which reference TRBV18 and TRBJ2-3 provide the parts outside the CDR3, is NAGVMQNPRHLVRRRGQEARLRCSPMKGHSHVYWYRQLPEEGLKFMVYLQKENIIDESGMPKERFSAEFPKEGPSILRIQQVVRGDSAAYFCASSPPQSTDTQYFGPGTRLTVL.

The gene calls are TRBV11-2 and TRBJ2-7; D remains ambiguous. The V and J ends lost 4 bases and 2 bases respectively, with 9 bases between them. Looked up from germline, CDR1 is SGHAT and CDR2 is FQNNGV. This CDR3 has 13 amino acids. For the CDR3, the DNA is TGTGCCAGCAGCTCGACTGGAACCTACGAGCAGTACTTC. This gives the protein CASSSTGTYEQYF.

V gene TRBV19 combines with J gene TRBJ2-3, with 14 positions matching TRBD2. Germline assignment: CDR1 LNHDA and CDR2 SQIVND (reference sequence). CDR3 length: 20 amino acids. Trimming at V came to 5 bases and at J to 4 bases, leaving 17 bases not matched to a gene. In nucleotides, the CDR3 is TGTGCCAGTAGTGGGAGACTAGCGGGAGGGCCTGGGGGAGCACCAGATACGCAGTATTTT. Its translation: CASSGRLAGGPGGAPDTQYF.